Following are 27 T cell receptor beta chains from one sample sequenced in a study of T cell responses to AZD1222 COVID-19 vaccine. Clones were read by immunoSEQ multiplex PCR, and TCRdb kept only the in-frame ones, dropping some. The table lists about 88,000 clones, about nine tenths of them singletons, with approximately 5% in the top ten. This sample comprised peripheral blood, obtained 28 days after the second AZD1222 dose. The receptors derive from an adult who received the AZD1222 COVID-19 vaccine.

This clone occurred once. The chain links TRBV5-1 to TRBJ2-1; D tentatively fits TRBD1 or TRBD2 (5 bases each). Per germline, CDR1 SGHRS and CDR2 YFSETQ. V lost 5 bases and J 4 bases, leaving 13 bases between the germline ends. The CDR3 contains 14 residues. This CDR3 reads CASSPGPSYNEQFF. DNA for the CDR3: TGCGCCAGCAGTCCGGGACCCTCGTACAATGAGCAGTTCTTC. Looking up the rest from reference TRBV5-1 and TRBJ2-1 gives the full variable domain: KAGVTQTPRYLIKTRGQQVTLSCSPISGHRSVSWYQQTPGQGLQFLFEYFSETQRNKGNFPGRFSGRQFSNSRSEMNVSTLELGDSALYLCASSPGPSYNEQFFGPGTRLTVL.

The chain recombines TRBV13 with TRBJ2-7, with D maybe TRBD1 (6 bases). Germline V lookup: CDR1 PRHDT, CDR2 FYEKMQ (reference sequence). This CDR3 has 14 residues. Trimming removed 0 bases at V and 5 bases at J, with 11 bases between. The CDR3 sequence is CASSLGGAYHEQYF. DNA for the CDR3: TGTGCCAGCAGCTTAGGGGGGGCGTATCACGAGCAGTACTTC.

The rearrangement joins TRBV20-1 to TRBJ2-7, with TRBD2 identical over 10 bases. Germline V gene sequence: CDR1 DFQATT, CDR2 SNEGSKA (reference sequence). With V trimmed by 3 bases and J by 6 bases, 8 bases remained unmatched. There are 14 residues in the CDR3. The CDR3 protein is CSASSYSGGAEQYF. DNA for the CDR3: TGCAGTGCTAGTAGTTACAGCGGGGGGGCCGAGCAGTACTTC.

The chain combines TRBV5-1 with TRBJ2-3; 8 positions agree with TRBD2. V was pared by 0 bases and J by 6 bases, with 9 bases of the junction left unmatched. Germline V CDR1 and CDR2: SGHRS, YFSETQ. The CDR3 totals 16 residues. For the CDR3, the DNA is TGCGCCAGCAGCTTGGAGGGGCGGGGGGCAAGTGATACGCAGTATTTT. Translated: CASSLEGRGASDTQYF.

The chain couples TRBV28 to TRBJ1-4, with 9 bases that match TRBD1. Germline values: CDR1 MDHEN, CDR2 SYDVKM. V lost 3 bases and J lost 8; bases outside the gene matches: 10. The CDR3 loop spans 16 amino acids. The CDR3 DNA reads TGTGCCAGCAGTTTTCCCCCCGGGACAGGGATGGAAAAACTGTTTTTT. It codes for CASSFPPGTGMEKLFF.

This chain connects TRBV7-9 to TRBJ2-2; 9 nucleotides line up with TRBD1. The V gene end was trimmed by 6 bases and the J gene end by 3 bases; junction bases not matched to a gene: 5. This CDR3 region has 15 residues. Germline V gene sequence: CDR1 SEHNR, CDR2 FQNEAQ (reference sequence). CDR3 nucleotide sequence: TGTGCCAGCAGAGCCGGGACAGGGCACACCGGGGAGCTGTTTTTT. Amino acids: CASRAGTGHTGELFF. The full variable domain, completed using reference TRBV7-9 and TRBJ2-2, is DTGVSQNPRHKITKRGQNVTFRCDPISEHNRLYWYRQTLGQGPEFLTYFQNEAQLEKSRLLSDRFSAERPKGSFSTLEIQRTEQGDSAMYLCASRAGTGHTGELFFGEGSRLTVL.

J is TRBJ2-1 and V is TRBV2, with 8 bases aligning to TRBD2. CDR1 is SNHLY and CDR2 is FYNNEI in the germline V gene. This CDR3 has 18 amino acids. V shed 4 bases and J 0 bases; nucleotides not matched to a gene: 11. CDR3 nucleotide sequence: TGTGCCAGCAGTGGGCCTATTCGCGGGGGGCACTCCTACAATGAGCAGTTCTTC. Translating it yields CASSGPIRGGHSYNEQFF.

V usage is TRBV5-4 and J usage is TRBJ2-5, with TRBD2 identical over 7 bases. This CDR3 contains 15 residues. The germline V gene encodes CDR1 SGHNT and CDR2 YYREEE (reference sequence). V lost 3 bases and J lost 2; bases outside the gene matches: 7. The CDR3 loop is CASSSGGGKQETQYF. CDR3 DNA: TGTGCCAGCAGCTCTGGGGGGGGAAAACAAGAGACCCAGTACTTC. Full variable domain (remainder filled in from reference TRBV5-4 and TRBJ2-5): ETGVTQSPTHLIKTRGQQVTLRCSSQSGHNTVSWYQQALGQGPQFIFQYYREEENGRGNFPPRFSGLQFPNYSSELNVNALELDDSALYLCASSSGGGKQETQYFGPGTRLLVL.

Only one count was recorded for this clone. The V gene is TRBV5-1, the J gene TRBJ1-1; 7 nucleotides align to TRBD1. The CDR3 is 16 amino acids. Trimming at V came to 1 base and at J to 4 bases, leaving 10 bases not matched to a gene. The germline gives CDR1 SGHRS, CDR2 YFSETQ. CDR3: CASSLQGRGLGTEAFF. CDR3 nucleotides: TGCGCCAGCAGCTTGCAGGGGAGGGGGCTTGGCACTGAAGCTTTCTTT.

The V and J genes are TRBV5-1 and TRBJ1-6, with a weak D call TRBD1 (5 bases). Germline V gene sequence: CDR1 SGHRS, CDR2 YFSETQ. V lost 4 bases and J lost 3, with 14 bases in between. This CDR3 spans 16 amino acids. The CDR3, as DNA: TGCGCCAGCAGCCCTGGGGGGGTGGGCTATAATTCACCCCTCCACTTT. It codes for CASSPGGVGYNSPLHF.

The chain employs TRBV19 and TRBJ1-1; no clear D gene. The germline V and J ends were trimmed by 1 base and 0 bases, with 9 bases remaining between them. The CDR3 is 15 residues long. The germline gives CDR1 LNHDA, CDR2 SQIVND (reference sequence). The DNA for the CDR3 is TGTGCCAGTAGTATAGGGGGAAATATGAACACTGAAGCTTTCTTT. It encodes CASSIGGNMNTEAFF.

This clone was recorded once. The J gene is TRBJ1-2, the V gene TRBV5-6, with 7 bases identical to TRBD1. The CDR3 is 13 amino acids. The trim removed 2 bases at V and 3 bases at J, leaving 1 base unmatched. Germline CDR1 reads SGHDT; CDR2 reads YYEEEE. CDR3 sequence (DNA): TGTGCCAGCAGCTTAGGACAGGACTATGGCTACACCTTC. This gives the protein CASSLGQDYGYTF.

Here the CDR3 reads CASSYSGSGGGTQYF. The CDR3 DNA sequence: TGTGCCAGCAGTTACTCGGGCTCTGGCGGAGGGACCCAGTACTTC. The chain is built from TRBV6-2 or TRBV6-3 and TRBJ2-5; maybe TRBD2 (5 bases). This CDR3 comprises 15 residues. Per germline, CDR1 MNHEY and CDR2 SVGEGT. Trimming pared 0 bases from V and 7 bases from J, leaving 15 bases between.

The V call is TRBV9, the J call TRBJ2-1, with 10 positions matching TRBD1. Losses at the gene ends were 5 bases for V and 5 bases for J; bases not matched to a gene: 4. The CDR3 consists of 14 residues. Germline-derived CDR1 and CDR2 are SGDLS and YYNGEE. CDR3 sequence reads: CASRTGTGDNEQFF. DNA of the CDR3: TGTGCCAGCAGGACCGGGACAGGGGACAATGAGCAGTTCTTC.

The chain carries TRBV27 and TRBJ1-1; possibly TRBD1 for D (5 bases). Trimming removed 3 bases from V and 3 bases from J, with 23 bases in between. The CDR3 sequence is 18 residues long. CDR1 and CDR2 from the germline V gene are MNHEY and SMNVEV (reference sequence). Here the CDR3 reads CASSFRKHAGYPDTEAFF. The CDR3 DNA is TGTGCCAGCAGTTTCCGAAAGCACGCAGGGTATCCAGACACTGAAGCTTTCTTT.

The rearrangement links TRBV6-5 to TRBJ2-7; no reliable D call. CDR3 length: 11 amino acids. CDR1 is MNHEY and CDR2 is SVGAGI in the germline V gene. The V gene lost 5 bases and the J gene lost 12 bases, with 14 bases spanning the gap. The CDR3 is CASSTGSRRYF. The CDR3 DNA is TGTGCCAGCAGTACCGGGTCCAGACGGTACTTC.

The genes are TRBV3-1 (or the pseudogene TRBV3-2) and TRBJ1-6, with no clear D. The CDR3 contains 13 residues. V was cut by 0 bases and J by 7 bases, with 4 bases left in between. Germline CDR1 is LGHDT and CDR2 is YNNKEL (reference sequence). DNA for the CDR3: TGTGCCAGCAGCCAAGACAGGAATTCACCCCTCCACTTT. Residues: CASSQDRNSPLHF.

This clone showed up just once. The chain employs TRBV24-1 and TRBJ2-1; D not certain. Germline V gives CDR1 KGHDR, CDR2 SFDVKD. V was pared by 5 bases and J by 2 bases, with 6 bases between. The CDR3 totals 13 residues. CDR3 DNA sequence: TGTGCCACCAGTGGGGATACCTACAATGAGCAGTTCTTC. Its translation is CATSGDTYNEQFF.

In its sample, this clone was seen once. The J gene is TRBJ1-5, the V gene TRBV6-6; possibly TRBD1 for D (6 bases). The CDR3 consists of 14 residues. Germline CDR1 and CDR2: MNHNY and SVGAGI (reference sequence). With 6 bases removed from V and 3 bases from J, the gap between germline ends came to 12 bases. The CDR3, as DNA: TGTGCCAGCAGCCCAGGGGCGGCCAATCAGCCCCAGCATTTT. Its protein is CASSPGAANQPQHF.

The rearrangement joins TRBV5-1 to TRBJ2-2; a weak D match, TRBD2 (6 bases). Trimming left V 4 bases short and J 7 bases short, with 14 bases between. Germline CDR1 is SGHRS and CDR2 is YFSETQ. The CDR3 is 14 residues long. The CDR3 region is CASSLEGDHGELFF. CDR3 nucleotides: TGCGCCAGCAGCCTGGAGGGAGATCACGGGGAGCTGTTTTTT.

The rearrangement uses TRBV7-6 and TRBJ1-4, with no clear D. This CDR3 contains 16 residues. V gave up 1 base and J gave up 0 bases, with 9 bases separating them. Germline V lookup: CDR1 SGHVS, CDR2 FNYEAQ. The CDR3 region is CASSLGSGATNEKLFF. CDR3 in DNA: TGTGCCAGCAGCTTAGGGAGCGGAGCAACTAATGAAAAACTGTTTTTT.

The CDR3 protein is CASSANRGKTEAFF. The CDR3 DNA reads as TGTGCCAGCAGCGCGAACAGGGGGAAGACTGAAGCTTTCTTT. V gene TRBV14 combines with J gene TRBJ1-1; 8 bases align to TRBD1. The CDR3 sequence is 14 residues long. CDR1 is SGHDN, CDR2 FVKESK, per germline. V shed 5 bases, J shed 5 bases, and the junction held 7 bases outside the gene matches.

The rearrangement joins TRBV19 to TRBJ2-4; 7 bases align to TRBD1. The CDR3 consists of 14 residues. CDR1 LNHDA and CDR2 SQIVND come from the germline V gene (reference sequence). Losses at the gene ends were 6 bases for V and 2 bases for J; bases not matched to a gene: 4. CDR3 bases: TGTGCCAGTAGGCTACAGGGGACCAAAAACATTCAGTACTTC. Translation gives CASRLQGTKNIQYF.

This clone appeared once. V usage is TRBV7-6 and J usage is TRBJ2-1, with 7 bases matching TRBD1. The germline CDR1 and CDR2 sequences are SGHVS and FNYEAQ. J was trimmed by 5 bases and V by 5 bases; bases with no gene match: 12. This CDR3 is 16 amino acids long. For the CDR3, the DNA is TGTGCCAGCAGCCCCAATCCCGGGACAGACAACAATGAGCAGTTCTTC. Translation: CASSPNPGTDNNEQFF.

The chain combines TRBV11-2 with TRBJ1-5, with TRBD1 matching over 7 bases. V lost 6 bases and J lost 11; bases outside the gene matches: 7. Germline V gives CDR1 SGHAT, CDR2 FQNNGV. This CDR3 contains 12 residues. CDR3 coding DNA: TGTGCCAGCAGTTACAGGGGCATGACCCAGCATTTT. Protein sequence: CASSYRGMTQHF. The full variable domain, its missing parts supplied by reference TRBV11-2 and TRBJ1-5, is EAGVAQSPRYKIIEKRQSVAFWCNPISGHATLYWYQQILGQGPKLLIQFQNNGVVDDSQLPKDRFSAERLKGVDSTLKIQPAKLEDSAVYLCASSYRGMTQHFGDGTRLSIL.

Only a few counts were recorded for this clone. CDR3 protein: CASSFLQETQYF. The CDR3 nucleotides are TGTGCCAGCAGTTTTTTGCAAGAGACCCAGTACTTC. The V gene is TRBV12-3 or TRBV12-4, the J gene TRBJ2-5; D is undetermined. The CDR3 contains 12 residues. The germline V and J ends were trimmed by 3 bases and 2 bases, with 4 bases remaining between them.

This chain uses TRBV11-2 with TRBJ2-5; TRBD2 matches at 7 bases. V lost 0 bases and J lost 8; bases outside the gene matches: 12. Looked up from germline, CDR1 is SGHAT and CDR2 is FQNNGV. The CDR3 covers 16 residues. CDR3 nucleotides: TGTGCCAGCAGCTTAGATTATCGACTAGCACGCCAAACCCAGTACTTC. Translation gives CASSLDYRLARQTQYF.